Reported below is one TCR beta chain. What it recognizes is unknown. Sequenced by immunoSEQ multiplex PCR; TCRdb stores in-frame clones only, minus some. Of about 10,000 clones listed, 80% are singletons. The germline V gene encodes CDR1 SGHAT and CDR2 FQNNGV. Trimming removed 3 bases from V and 8 bases from J, with 11 bases in between. The CDR3 runs to 13 residues. This entry comes from a study of somatic mutations in cytotoxic T cells in rheumatoid arthritis. Study details: At nearly 100% purity, some V beta antibody-stained T-cell populations were flow-sorted, and these included V beta1+ cells that were sequenced for TCRB. General observations from the study: Antigens recognized by the expanded CD8+ clones were unknown. The study found that the largest CD8+ clone exceeded 20% of CD8+ cells in 8 of 65 patients.

V usage is TRBV11-2 and J usage is TRBJ2-4; no clear D. The sequence came from an adult with rheumatoid arthritis. Sequenced material: CD8+ T cells sorted from blood. The CDR3 DNA reads as TGTGCCAGCAGCTTCACAATGGCAGACATTCAGTACTTC. As protein: CASSFTMADIQYF.